This TCR beta chain is from a study of cytomegalovirus exposure and HLA in healthy donors. In this sample, this clone turned up once. Its target is unknown. J lost 0 bases, V lost 5 bases, and 4 bases had no gene match. In germline, CDR1 is LGHNT, CDR2 FRNRAP. This CDR3 spans 16 amino acids. Regarding the study as a whole: Confirmation in vitro established that a few CMV-associated chains were specific for CMV antigens. A classifier reportedly called cytomegalovirus status with high sensitivity and specificity.

The primer mix had 60 Vbeta and 13 Jbeta primers. Produced via immunoSEQ multiplex PCR; TCRdb's table is partial and in-frame only. The table has around 180,000 clones, about 82% seen once. Sequences were obtained from PBMCs. The chain employs TRBV12-5 and TRBJ2-3; 11 bases align to TRBD2. This clonotype originated in a male donor in good health and CMV-seronegative. CDR3 residues: CASGDGTSGSTDTQYF. The CDR3 DNA reads TGTGCTAGTGGTGACGGGACTAGCGGAAGCACAGATACGCAGTATTTT.